A selection of T cell receptor beta chains follows, all from one sample in a study of T cells in Graves' hyperthyroidism and ophthalmopathy. TCRdb itself ran the multiplex PCR reads through MiXCR, one entry per CDR3 protein. The table lists around 100,000 distinct CDR3 sequences, approximately 50% of them singletons. The specimen sequenced was blood. Source of these receptors: a man aged 35 to 55 with Graves' hyperthyroidism. Each CDR3 is given with its conserved first and last residue. D genes are given only for firm matches. Clone size is given for some rows only: seen once, a few or many times, or a class if the clone is expanded.

D gene: TRBD1
CDR3 length: 13
clone size: few
J gene: TRBJ2-1
V gene: TRBV30
CDR3 protein: CAWSQGVGNEQFF
CDR3 DNA: TGTGCCTGGAGTCAGGGGGTGGGCAATGAGCAGTTCTTC

D gene: NA
CDR3 length: 16
clone size: once
J gene: TRBJ1-2
V gene: TRBV20-1
CDR3 protein: CSAGYPGLAGSFRYTF
CDR3 DNA: TGCAGTGCTGGGTACCCTGGACTAGCGGGCTCTTTTCGCTACACCTTC

D gene: TRBD1
CDR3 length: 13
clone size: many
J gene: TRBJ2-3
V gene: TRBV19
CDR3 protein: CATSDRSTDTQYF
CDR3 DNA: TGTGCCACCTCGGACAGGAGCACAGATACGCAGTATTTT

D gene: NA
CDR3 length: 17
clone size: NA
J gene: TRBJ2-5
V gene: TRBV19
CDR3 protein: CASSSGHYEIAGETQYF
CDR3 DNA: TGTGCCAGTAGTTCGGGACACTACGAAATCGCGGGGGAGACCCAGTACTTC

D gene: NA
CDR3 length: 14
clone size: many
J gene: TRBJ1-5
V gene: TRBV2
CDR3 protein: CASNREMSNQPQHF
CDR3 DNA: TGTGCCAGCAACAGGGAGATGAGCAATCAGCCCCAGCATTTT

D gene: NA
CDR3 length: 13
clone size: NA
J gene: TRBJ1-2
V gene: TRBV9
CDR3 protein: CASSGGTHSGNTF
CDR3 DNA: TGTGCCAGCAGCGGAGGGACGCACTCTGGAAACACCTTC

D gene: TRBD1
CDR3 length: 14
clone size: NA
J gene: TRBJ1-5
V gene: TRBV12-3/TRBV12-4
CDR3 protein: CASSLAWTGGPQHF
CDR3 DNA: TGTGCCAGCAGTTTAGCTTGGACAGGGGGCCCCCAGCATTTT

D gene: NA
CDR3 length: 11
clone size: many
J gene: TRBJ1-1
V gene: TRBV19
CDR3 protein: CASRVYTEAFF
CDR3 DNA: TGTGCCAGTAGAGTGTATACTGAAGCTTTCTTT

D gene: NA
CDR3 length: 16
clone size: many
J gene: TRBJ1-5
V gene: TRBV6-5
CDR3 protein: CASSYTIPQGGQPQHF
CDR3 DNA: TGTGCCAGCAGTTACACCATACCCCAGGGTGGACAGCCCCAGCATTTT

D gene: TRBD2
CDR3 length: 15
clone size: NA
J gene: TRBJ2-1
V gene: TRBV5-5
CDR3 protein: CASSIRLAGEYEQFF
CDR3 DNA: TGTGCCAGCAGCATCCGACTAGCGGGAGAGTATGAGCAGTTCTTC

D gene: TRBD1
CDR3 length: 14
clone size: many
J gene: TRBJ2-5
V gene: TRBV12-3/TRBV12-4
CDR3 protein: CASSRGQGLETQYF
CDR3 DNA: TGTGCCAGCAGTCGCGGACAGGGATTAGAGACCCAGTACTTC

D gene: NA
CDR3 length: 13
clone size: many
J gene: TRBJ2-7
V gene: TRBV5-4
CDR3 protein: CASSPGRSYEQYF
CDR3 DNA: TGTGCCAGCAGTCCCGGCCGGAGCTACGAGCAGTACTTC

D gene: NA
CDR3 length: 13
clone size: NA
J gene: TRBJ1-6
V gene: TRBV7-9
CDR3 protein: CASSSGPNSPLHF
CDR3 DNA: TGTGCCAGCAGCTCCGGGCCGAATTCACCCCTCCACTTT

D gene: NA
CDR3 length: 9
clone size: NA
J gene: TRBJ2-1
V gene: TRBV24-1
CDR3 protein: CATYNEQFF
CDR3 DNA: TGTGCCACCTACAATGAGCAGTTCTTC

D gene: NA
CDR3 length: 16
clone size: few
J gene: TRBJ1-1
V gene: TRBV6-2/TRBV6-3
CDR3 protein: CASSYFRPPLGTEAFF
CDR3 DNA: TGTGCCAGCAGTTACTTTCGTCCTCCCCTGGGGACTGAAGCTTTCTTT

D gene: TRBD1
CDR3 length: 16
clone size: NA
J gene: TRBJ1-2
V gene: TRBV5-4
CDR3 protein: CASSSLSRQGAEGYTF
CDR3 DNA: TGTGCCAGCAGCTCCTTATCTCGACAGGGGGCTGAGGGCTACACCTTC

D gene: NA
CDR3 length: 15
clone size: many
J gene: TRBJ2-2
V gene: TRBV14
CDR3 protein: CASSRGGVNTGELFF
CDR3 DNA: TGTGCCAGCAGCCGAGGCGGGGTGAACACCGGGGAGCTGTTTTTT

D gene: TRBD1
CDR3 length: 16
clone size: NA
J gene: TRBJ2-6
V gene: TRBV19
CDR3 protein: CASSTSDRAGASVLTF
CDR3 DNA: TGTGCCAGTAGTACGAGTGACAGGGCTGGGGCCAGCGTCCTGACTTTC

D gene: NA
CDR3 length: 15
clone size: many
J gene: TRBJ2-2
V gene: TRBV6-1
CDR3 protein: CASSEIGVNTGELFF
CDR3 DNA: TGTGCCAGCAGTGAAATTGGAGTCAACACCGGGGAGCTGTTTTTT

D gene: TRBD1
CDR3 length: 16
clone size: many
J gene: TRBJ1-2
V gene: TRBV6-5
CDR3 protein: CASSYSGTGGGYGYTF
CDR3 DNA: TGTGCCAGCAGTTACTCCGGGACAGGGGGCGGCTATGGCTACACCTTC

D gene: NA
CDR3 length: 15
clone size: NA
J gene: TRBJ2-5
V gene: TRBV18
CDR3 protein: CASSPSRDTKETQYF
CDR3 DNA: TGTGCCAGCTCACCCTCCCGGGACACCAAAGAGACCCAGTACTTC

D gene: TRBD2
CDR3 length: 14
clone size: many
J gene: TRBJ2-1
V gene: TRBV12-3/TRBV12-4
CDR3 protein: CASRAGTSGGLGFF
CDR3 DNA: TGTGCCAGCAGGGCCGGGACTAGCGGAGGGTTAGGGTTCTTC

D gene: NA
CDR3 length: 11
clone size: many
J gene: TRBJ2-7
V gene: TRBV2
CDR3 protein: CASALSYEQYF
CDR3 DNA: TGTGCCAGCGCCTTATCCTACGAGCAGTACTTC

D gene: NA
CDR3 length: 12
clone size: NA
J gene: TRBJ1-1
V gene: TRBV29-1
CDR3 protein: CSVAQPNTGAFF
CDR3 DNA: TGCAGCGTTGCCCAACCGAACACTGGAGCTTTCTTT

D gene: NA
CDR3 length: 13
clone size: many
J gene: TRBJ2-7
V gene: TRBV7-9
CDR3 protein: CASSQGHLYEQYF
CDR3 DNA: TGTGCCAGCAGCCAGGGACATCTCTACGAGCAGTACTTC

D gene: NA
CDR3 length: 16
clone size: NA
J gene: TRBJ2-7
V gene: TRBV10-3
CDR3 protein: CAISDLPSTGAYEQYF
CDR3 DNA: TGTGCCATCAGTGACCTACCCTCGACAGGTGCCTACGAGCAGTACTTC

D gene: TRBD2
CDR3 length: 17
clone size: many
J gene: TRBJ2-3
V gene: TRBV15
CDR3 protein: CATSRALAGDGTDTQYF
CDR3 DNA: TGTGCCACCAGCAGAGCCCTAGCGGGAGATGGCACAGATACGCAGTATTTT

D gene: NA
CDR3 length: 12
clone size: many
J gene: TRBJ1-2
V gene: TRBV5-5
CDR3 protein: CASSLARTGYTF
CDR3 DNA: TGTGCCAGCAGCTTGGCCAGGACTGGCTACACCTTC

D gene: NA
CDR3 length: 15
clone size: many
J gene: TRBJ1-3
V gene: TRBV9
CDR3 protein: CASSVGSGDGNTIYF
CDR3 DNA: TGTGCCAGCAGCGTAGGATCCGGGGATGGAAACACCATATATTTT

D gene: NA
CDR3 length: 14
clone size: many
J gene: TRBJ2-1
V gene: TRBV7-3
CDR3 protein: CASSPRGGGNEQFF
CDR3 DNA: TGTGCCAGCAGCCCTAGGGGTGGGGGGAATGAGCAGTTCTTC

D gene: TRBD2
CDR3 length: 14
clone size: NA
J gene: TRBJ2-1
V gene: TRBV2
CDR3 protein: CASSSSGRGAEQFF
CDR3 DNA: TGTGCCAGCAGTTCTAGCGGGAGAGGGGCTGAGCAGTTCTTC

D gene: TRBD1
CDR3 length: 15
clone size: NA
J gene: TRBJ2-7
V gene: TRBV9
CDR3 protein: CASSPTGQGVYEQYF
CDR3 DNA: TGTGCCAGCAGCCCGACGGGACAGGGGGTCTACGAGCAGTACTTC

D gene: NA
CDR3 length: 13
clone size: many
J gene: TRBJ1-1
V gene: TRBV6-5
CDR3 protein: CASSYTWNTEAFF
CDR3 DNA: TGTGCCAGTAGTTACACATGGAACACTGAAGCTTTCTTT

D gene: TRBD2
CDR3 length: 14
clone size: NA
J gene: TRBJ2-3
V gene: TRBV12-3/TRBV12-4
CDR3 protein: CASSRGAGGPTEYF
CDR3 DNA: TGTGCCAGCAGTAGAGGAGCGGGGGGGCCGACGGAGTATTTT

D gene: TRBD1
CDR3 length: 13
clone size: many
J gene: TRBJ1-2
V gene: TRBV12-3/TRBV12-4
CDR3 protein: CASSFGDRVGYTF
CDR3 DNA: TGTGCCAGCAGTTTTGGGGACAGGGTTGGCTACACCTTC

D gene: NA
CDR3 length: 15
clone size: NA
J gene: TRBJ1-1
V gene: TRBV7-6
CDR3 protein: CASSLRAGTQIEAFF
CDR3 DNA: TGTGCCAGCAGCCTGCGGGCCGGAACCCAAATTGAAGCTTTCTTT

D gene: TRBD1
CDR3 length: 15
clone size: NA
J gene: TRBJ2-3
V gene: TRBV5-1
CDR3 protein: CASSLQGQGADTQYF
CDR3 DNA: TGCGCCAGCAGCTTGCAGGGACAGGGAGCGGATACGCAGTATTTT

D gene: NA
CDR3 length: 13
clone size: NA
J gene: TRBJ1-5
V gene: TRBV29-1
CDR3 protein: CSVHVGPGQPQHF
CDR3 DNA: TGCAGCGTCCATGTGGGGCCTGGGCAGCCCCAGCATTTT

D gene: NA
CDR3 length: 14
clone size: NA
J gene: TRBJ2-2
V gene: TRBV7-9
CDR3 protein: CASSGPGGTRELFF
CDR3 DNA: TGTGCCAGCAGTGGCCCAGGAGGCACCAGGGAGCTGTTTTTT

D gene: TRBD1
CDR3 length: 17
clone size: NA
J gene: TRBJ1-6
V gene: TRBV19
CDR3 protein: CASSIRGQGIRYSPLHF
CDR3 DNA: TGTGCCAGTAGTATCCGGGGACAGGGAATAAGGTACTCACCCCTCCACTTT

D gene: NA
CDR3 length: 11
clone size: many
J gene: TRBJ1-1
V gene: TRBV19
CDR3 protein: CASRGNTEAFF
CDR3 DNA: TGTGCCAGTCGGGGAAACACTGAAGCTTTCTTT

D gene: NA
CDR3 length: 13
clone size: many
J gene: TRBJ1-1
V gene: TRBV7-3
CDR3 protein: CASSLITNTEAFF
CDR3 DNA: TGTGCCAGCAGCTTAATAACAAACACTGAAGCTTTCTTT

D gene: NA
CDR3 length: 17
clone size: many
J gene: TRBJ2-7
V gene: TRBV19
CDR3 protein: CASSPHPKAGNSYEQYF
CDR3 DNA: TGTGCCAGTAGTCCCCACCCCAAGGCGGGAAATTCCTACGAGCAGTACTTC

D gene: NA
CDR3 length: 14
clone size: NA
J gene: TRBJ2-1
V gene: TRBV7-9
CDR3 protein: CASSQDGSTDTQFF
CDR3 DNA: TGTGCCAGCAGCCAGGACGGGAGCACAGATACGCAGTTCTTC

D gene: NA
CDR3 length: 13
clone size: few
J gene: TRBJ1-5
V gene: TRBV30
CDR3 protein: CAWSVREAQPQHF
CDR3 DNA: TGTGCCTGGAGTGTAAGGGAGGCTCAGCCCCAGCATTTT

D gene: TRBD1
CDR3 length: 15
clone size: NA
J gene: TRBJ1-5
V gene: TRBV20-1
CDR3 protein: CSASPTGVGEQPQHF
CDR3 DNA: TGCAGTGCCAGCCCCACAGGGGTGGGCGAGCAGCCCCAGCATTTT

D gene: TRBD2
CDR3 length: 19
clone size: NA
J gene: TRBJ2-3
V gene: TRBV19
CDR3 protein: CASSIRLAGHGDDTDTQYF
CDR3 DNA: TGTGCCAGTAGTATAAGGCTAGCGGGCCACGGGGACGACACAGATACGCAGTATTTT

D gene: NA
CDR3 length: 15
clone size: many
J gene: TRBJ1-1
V gene: TRBV20-1
CDR3 protein: CSAIVRTGTNTEAFF
CDR3 DNA: TGCAGTGCTATCGTACGCACAGGGACGAACACTGAAGCTTTCTTT

D gene: TRBD1
CDR3 length: 13
clone size: many
J gene: TRBJ2-7
V gene: TRBV20-1
CDR3 protein: CSARDGDREEQYF
CDR3 DNA: TGCAGTGCTAGAGATGGGGACAGGGAGGAGCAGTACTTC

D gene: NA
CDR3 length: 14
clone size: many
J gene: TRBJ2-7
V gene: TRBV15
CDR3 protein: CATSREGPPYEQYF
CDR3 DNA: TGTGCCACCAGCAGAGAGGGACCTCCCTACGAGCAGTACTTC

D gene: TRBD2
CDR3 length: 17
clone size: NA
J gene: TRBJ2-1
V gene: TRBV29-1
CDR3 protein: CSATGTSGRSSYNEQFF
CDR3 DNA: TGCAGCGCCACCGGGACTAGCGGGAGGAGCTCCTACAATGAGCAGTTCTTC

D gene: NA
CDR3 length: 15
clone size: many
J gene: TRBJ2-6
V gene: TRBV29-1
CDR3 protein: CSVRNQGPGANVLTF
CDR3 DNA: TGCAGCGTGAGAAACCAGGGACCTGGGGCCAACGTCCTGACTTTC

D gene: NA
CDR3 length: 13
clone size: many
J gene: TRBJ2-7
V gene: TRBV10-3
CDR3 protein: CAIRSGRNYEQYF
CDR3 DNA: TGTGCCATCAGATCGGGACGGAACTACGAGCAGTACTTC

D gene: NA
CDR3 length: 16
clone size: few
J gene: TRBJ2-2
V gene: TRBV14
CDR3 protein: CASRRGTGSSAGELFF
CDR3 DNA: TGTGCCAGCAGGAGAGGGACGGGATCATCAGCCGGGGAGCTGTTTTTT

D gene: TRBD1
CDR3 length: 14
clone size: many
J gene: TRBJ1-1
V gene: TRBV6-6
CDR3 protein: CASSSLTGRGEAFF
CDR3 DNA: TGTGCCAGCAGTTCCCTGACAGGGCGGGGTGAAGCTTTCTTT

D gene: TRBD1
CDR3 length: 12
clone size: NA
J gene: TRBJ2-1
V gene: TRBV20-1
CDR3 protein: CSARGQNNEQFF
CDR3 DNA: TGCAGTGCTAGGGGACAGAACAATGAGCAGTTCTTC

D gene: TRBD1
CDR3 length: 15
clone size: NA
J gene: TRBJ1-5
V gene: TRBV7-2
CDR3 protein: CASSRTDRWQPPQHF
CDR3 DNA: TGTGCCAGCAGCAGAACGGACAGGTGGCAACCGCCCCAGCATTTT

D gene: TRBD1
CDR3 length: 13
clone size: many
J gene: TRBJ1-2
V gene: TRBV9
CDR3 protein: CASSSTTGLGYTF
CDR3 DNA: TGTGCCAGCAGTTCGACGACAGGGCTTGGCTACACCTTC

D gene: NA
CDR3 length: 16
clone size: many
J gene: TRBJ1-6
V gene: TRBV9
CDR3 protein: CASSGRGPLEGSPLHF
CDR3 DNA: TGTGCCAGCAGCGGTCGCGGGCCCCTCGAGGGTTCACCCCTCCACTTT